This TCR beta chain was identified in a study of Tregs in tolerant kidney transplant recipients. General observations from the study: Antigen-driven expansion was suggested because donor-specific Tregs expanded more than all Tregs in tolerant patients. Tregs expanded with activated donor B cells seemed most donor-specific. Findings come from small patient numbers and require larger validation. Biological reproducibility was not directly addressed in this study.

A note on this clone: The antigen remains undetermined.

The germline gives CDR1 GTSNPN, CDR2 SVGIG (reference sequence). The CDR3 spans 12 residues. Trimming left V 2 bases short and J 0 bases short, with 4 bases between. Some clones are missing from TCRdb's copy, which holds only in-frame ones; the method was immunoSEQ multiplex PCR. The table has fewer than 100,000 clones, approximately 93% seen once; the top ten hold 0.46%. Sequenced here: CD4+ T cells from blood, sampled before the transplant. The rearrangement uses TRBV30 and TRBJ1-2; D is unclear. This clonotype was obtained from a human donor who received a combined kidney and bone marrow transplant. CDR3 coding DNA: TGTGCCTGGAGTACTGCTAACTATGGCTACACCTTC. It is translated as CAWSTANYGYTF.